A selection of T cell receptor beta chains follows, all from one sample in a study of cytomegalovirus exposure and HLA in healthy donors. Here immunoSEQ multiplex PCR was the method, and the copy in TCRdb shows in-frame clones only, minus some. This sample has about 120,000 clones, with 95% to 97% found just once. Material: PBMCs. The receptors were gathered from a man between 18 and 35 years old in good health and CMV-seronegative. The CDR3 runs from the conserved cysteine through the conserved F or W. D genes are given only for firm matches. Not every row has a clone size; where given, it reads once, few, many or a size class.

V gene	J gene	D gene	clone size	CDR3 DNA	CDR3 protein
TRBV4-2	TRBJ2-3	TRBD1	-	TGTGCCAGTGGGGGGTTTACAGGGGGAACAGATACGCAGTATTTT	CASGGFTGGTDTQYF
TRBV6-4	TRBJ2-1	-	-	TGTGCCAGCAGTTCTAGTGAAAATGAGCAGTTCTTC	CASSSSENEQFF
TRBV7-8	TRBJ2-1	TRBD2	once	TGTGCCAGCAGCTTAGACCCCAGCGGGAGCTCCTACAATGAGCAGTTCTTC	CASSLDPSGSSYNEQFF
TRBV4-1	TRBJ2-7	TRBD2	-	TGCGCCAGCAGCCAAGCAGCGGGACCTTACGAGCAGTACTTC	CASSQAAGPYEQYF
TRBV1	TRBJ2-7	-	-	TGCACCAGGAAAAAGAGTGGTCCCGACTTGAGCATTCCCTTAACCTACGAGCAGTACTTC	CTRKKSGPDLSIPLTYEQYF
TRBV27	TRBJ1-2	TRBD1	-	TGTGCCAGCAGCCCGGGACAGGCCCACTATGGCTACACCTTC	CASSPGQAHYGYTF
TRBV28	TRBJ2-3	TRBD2	-	TGTGCCAGCAGTTTATGGAGGGGTAGCGGGGCAGATACGCAGTATTTT	CASSLWRGSGADTQYF
TRBV27	TRBJ2-5	TRBD2	-	TGTGCCAGCAGTTTTCGACTCCCGGGACTAGGAGTGGAGACCCAGTACTTC	CASSFRLPGLGVETQYF
TRBV9	TRBJ2-3	TRBD2	once	TGTGCCAGCAGCGTAGACAGCGGGAGCTTCACAGATACGCAGTATTTT	CASSVDSGSFTDTQYF
TRBV27	TRBJ1-5	-	once	TGTGCCAGCAGTTTTACAGGTCGAAGCAATCAGCCCCAGCATTTT	CASSFTGRSNQPQHF
TRBV9	TRBJ2-1	TRBD2	-	TGTGCCAGCAGCAACCCTAGCGGGAGGTCCTACAATGAGCAGTTCTTC	CASSNPSGRSYNEQFF
TRBV6-1	TRBJ2-2	TRBD2	-	TGTGCCAGCACGGCGGGAGGGGAATCCGGGGAGCTGTTTTTT	CASTAGGESGELFF
TRBV6-1	TRBJ1-4	-	-	TGTGCCAGCAGTGGACAGTCAACTAATGAAAAACTGTTTTTT	CASSGQSTNEKLFF
TRBV28	TRBJ1-5	-	-	TGTGCCAGCAGCCGGGACTATAGCAATCAGCCCCAGCATTTT	CASSRDYSNQPQHF
TRBV29-1	TRBJ1-1	-	-	TGCAGCGTCCCCGGGGGAGCTTTGGCTTTCTTT	CSVPGGALAFF
TRBV5-6	TRBJ1-5	-	-	TGTGCCAGCAGCTTGGTGGCAGGGAATCAGCCCCAGCATTTT	CASSLVAGNQPQHF
TRBV7-9	TRBJ1-1	-	-	TGTGCCAGCAGCCCCAGGGGCGATGCTTTCTTT	CASSPRGDAFF
TRBV12-2	TRBJ2-3	-	-	TGTGCAAGTCGCTTTGTTAAGGCTAGCACACTTGGGGGCCCTTTCACAGATACGCAGTATTTT	CASRFVKASTLGGPFTDTQYF
TRBV9	TRBJ1-5	TRBD1	-	TGTGCCAGCAGCCCCGGACAGGATCAGCCCCAGCATTTT	CASSPGQDQPQHF
TRBV27	TRBJ1-2	-	-	TGTGCCAGCAGCTCCGGGGGAGAGGATGGCTACACCTTC	CASSSGGEDGYTF
TRBV5-5	TRBJ2-2	TRBD2	-	TGTGCCAGCAGCCAGTGGACTAGCGGGACGGGGGAGCTGTTTTTT	CASSQWTSGTGELFF
TRBV7-2	TRBJ1-5	TRBD1	-	TGTGCCAGCAGCCCACAGACAGGGGGCGGAGAGCCCCAGCATTTT	CASSPQTGGGEPQHF
TRBV7-2	TRBJ2-7	-	-	TGTGCCAGCAGCTTAAACGGTCACGAGCAGTACTTC	CASSLNGHEQYF
TRBV27	TRBJ1-2	TRBD1	-	TGTGCCAGCAGGGACGCGGACAGGGGGCATCTCTATGGCTACACCTTC	CASRDADRGHLYGYTF